Listed below are T cell receptor beta chains from one sample, sequenced in a study of TIL therapy for anti-PD-1-resistant metastatic lung cancer. Data came from immunoSEQ multiplex PCR; TCRdb stores just in-frame clones and leaves some out. The sample includes about 50,000 clones, just over 70% of them seen just once. Here the sequenced sample was tumor tissue, taken at baseline. Receptors originate from a person aged 25 to 79 with non-small cell lung cancer. Both conserved end residues are part of each CDR3. A D gene is named only where the DNA matches it firmly. Size is stated for part of the rows, as once, few or many counts, or as a class when the clone is expanded.

D gene: -; J gene: TRBJ2-7; V gene: TRBV20-1; clone size: -; CDR3 DNA: TGCAGTGCTCTTACACACGACGAGCAGTACTTC; CDR3 protein: CSALTHDEQYF
D gene: -; J gene: TRBJ1-1; V gene: TRBV19; clone size: few; CDR3 DNA: TGTGCCAGTAGTATTGGGGGAACGGTGAACACTGAAGCTTTCTTT; CDR3 protein: CASSIGGTVNTEAFF
D gene: -; J gene: TRBJ2-7; V gene: TRBV14; clone size: -; CDR3 DNA: TGTGCCAGCAGCCCCACCGGACAGGGACTAATCTACGAGCAGTACTTC; CDR3 protein: CASSPTGQGLIYEQYF
D gene: -; J gene: TRBJ1-5; V gene: TRBV7-2; clone size: -; CDR3 DNA: TGTGCCGTATCTGGGACAAATGGCAATCAGCCCCAGCATTTT; CDR3 protein: CAVSGTNGNQPQHF
D gene: TRBD1; J gene: TRBJ1-2; V gene: TRBV7-6; clone size: few; CDR3 DNA: TGTGCCAGCAGCTCCGGACAGGGGGCGGACTATGGCTACACCTTC; CDR3 protein: CASSSGQGADYGYTF
D gene: -; J gene: TRBJ1-2; V gene: TRBV6-1; clone size: few; CDR3 DNA: TGTGCCAGCAGTGAAGGAGGAAGTACGCTCTATGGCTACACCTTC; CDR3 protein: CASSEGGSTLYGYTF
D gene: -; J gene: TRBJ2-7; V gene: TRBV7-6; clone size: -; CDR3 DNA: TGTGCCAGCAGCTCCCTGCGGGATGCCTTGGGAGAGCAGTACTTC; CDR3 protein: CASSSLRDALGEQYF
D gene: TRBD2; J gene: TRBJ2-3; V gene: TRBV5-5; clone size: -; CDR3 DNA: TGTGCCAGCAGCCGCAGCTTAGCGGGAGGGCCGGGCACAGATACGCAGTATTTT; CDR3 protein: CASSRSLAGGPGTDTQYF
D gene: -; J gene: TRBJ1-1; V gene: TRBV6-5; clone size: -; CDR3 DNA: TGTGCCAGCAGTTACCGGACGCGGAATCCAAACACTGAAGCTTTCTTT; CDR3 protein: CASSYRTRNPNTEAFF
D gene: TRBD1; J gene: TRBJ1-2; V gene: TRBV19; clone size: -; CDR3 DNA: TGTGCCAGTAGTATCAACAGGGGTAGAGATGGCTACACCTTC; CDR3 protein: CASSINRGRDGYTF
D gene: TRBD1; J gene: TRBJ1-1; V gene: TRBV2; clone size: -; CDR3 DNA: TGTGCCAGCAGTCGGGACAGTAACACTGAAGCTTTCTTT; CDR3 protein: CASSRDSNTEAFF
D gene: -; J gene: TRBJ2-5; V gene: TRBV30; clone size: once; CDR3 DNA: TGTGCCTGGAGTGGGGGGGCTGGGGAGACCCAGTACTTC; CDR3 protein: CAWSGGAGETQYF
D gene: TRBD1; J gene: TRBJ1-2; V gene: TRBV6-4; clone size: -; CDR3 DNA: TGTGCCAGCAGGGGGGACAGTGATGGCTACACCTTC; CDR3 protein: CASRGDSDGYTF
D gene: TRBD1; J gene: TRBJ1-1; V gene: TRBV2; clone size: -; CDR3 DNA: TGTGCCAGCAGGGAAGGGACAGCGAACACTGAAGCTTTCTTT; CDR3 protein: CASREGTANTEAFF
D gene: -; J gene: TRBJ2-5; V gene: TRBV5-6; clone size: few; CDR3 DNA: TGTGCCAGCAGCTTGGACAGGGCAGAGACCCAGTACTTC; CDR3 protein: CASSLDRAETQYF
D gene: TRBD2; J gene: TRBJ2-7; V gene: TRBV10-2; clone size: medium-sized; CDR3 DNA: TGCGCCAGCAGTGTAGCGGGAGGAATGGAGGAGCAGTACTTC; CDR3 protein: CASSVAGGMEEQYF
D gene: TRBD2; J gene: TRBJ2-7; V gene: TRBV9; clone size: -; CDR3 DNA: TGTGCCAGCAGCGTCGCGGGGGGACTTTCTTACGAGCAGTACTTC; CDR3 protein: CASSVAGGLSYEQYF